A selection of T cell receptor beta chains follows, all from one sample in a study of OX40 agonist ivuxolimab in advanced cancers. Assay used: immunoSEQ multiplex PCR; TCRdb lists only in-frame clones, some missing. This table holds about 46,000 clones, roughly four fifths found once. The sample was CD4+ or CD8+ T cells sorted from blood, taken in a trial of the OX40 agonist ivuxolimab. These receptors were collected from an adult with an advanced solid tumor such as melanoma, head and neck, liver or kidney cancer. The CDR3 runs from the conserved cysteine through the conserved F or W. Fields, in order: V gene, J gene, clone size, D gene, CDR3 protein, CDR3 DNA. The D gene is left open where the match is weak. Clone size is stated in some rows and not others, as once, few, many or a class when expanded.

V: TRBV4-2
J: TRBJ2-5
size: -
D: TRBD2
CDR3: CASSQELAGHQETQYF
DNA: TGTGCCAGCAGCCAAGAACTAGCGGGACACCAAGAGACCCAGTACTTC

V: TRBV7-2
J: TRBJ1-2
size: -
D: -
CDR3: CASSLDWTAFGYTF
DNA: TGTGCCAGCAGCTTAGATTGGACAGCATTTGGCTACACCTTC

V: TRBV10-2
J: TRBJ1-5
size: -
D: -
CDR3: CASSVGQGNQPQHF
DNA: TGCGCCAGCAGTGTGGGTCAGGGCAATCAGCCCCAGCATTTT

V: TRBV21-1
J: TRBJ1-1
size: -
D: -
CDR3: CASSEAEGARVTDTEAFF
DNA: TGTGCCAGCAGCGAGGCGGAAGGGGCCAGGGTTACGGACACTGAAGCTTTCTTT

V: TRBV4-1
J: TRBJ1-2
size: -
D: TRBD1
CDR3: CASSQDLAGGLYGYTF
DNA: TGCGCCAGCAGCCAAGATCTGGCAGGGGGCCTCTATGGCTACACCTTC

V: TRBV5-5
J: TRBJ2-7
size: -
D: TRBD2
CDR3: CASSHGLAGVTSSYEQYF
DNA: TGTGCCAGCAGCCATGGACTAGCGGGGGTTACGAGCTCCTACGAGCAGTACTTC

V: TRBV5-1
J: TRBJ2-7
size: -
D: -
CDR3: CASSLHPEGEQYF
DNA: TGCGCCAGCAGCTTGCACCCAGAAGGCGAGCAGTACTTC

V: TRBV7-2
J: TRBJ1-2
size: -
D: TRBD1
CDR3: CASSLRQGDYTF
DNA: TGTGCCAGCAGCCTCAGACAGGGCGACTACACCTTC

V: TRBV18
J: TRBJ2-1
size: -
D: TRBD1
CDR3: CASSPRQGVNNEQFF
DNA: TGTGCCAGCTCACCGAGACAGGGGGTAAACAATGAGCAGTTCTTC

V: TRBV6-6
J: TRBJ2-2
size: -
D: TRBD2
CDR3: CASSLPAGGGPGELFF
DNA: TGTGCCAGCAGTTTACCCGCGGGGGGGGGCCCCGGGGAGCTGTTTTTT

V: TRBV7-3
J: TRBJ2-1
size: -
D: TRBD2
CDR3: CASSPTGTSGAHEQFF
DNA: TGTGCCAGCAGCCCCACCGGGACTAGCGGCGCCCATGAGCAGTTCTTC

V: TRBV2
J: TRBJ2-3
size: few
D: TRBD1
CDR3: CASSEGTGKRTDTQYF
DNA: TGTGCCAGCAGTGAGGGGACAGGGAAGCGGACAGATACGCAGTATTTT

V: TRBV5-6
J: TRBJ2-7
size: -
D: TRBD2
CDR3: CASSLVPSGGASSYEQYF
DNA: TGTGCCAGCAGCTTGGTGCCTAGCGGGGGGGCATCCTCCTACGAGCAGTACTTC

V: TRBV19
J: TRBJ1-6
size: few
D: -
CDR3: CASSIAGRNNSPLHF
DNA: TGTGCCAGTAGTATTGCCGGCAGGAATAATTCACCCCTCCACTTT